The clone carrying this T cell receptor (beta chain) was counted between two and nine times. This record belongs to a study of blood T cell repertoires in COVID-19. The wider study: Samples representing acute and convalescent COVID-19 were sourced from the United States, Italy and Spain. PBMCs, B-cell-depleted T cells, or T cells were the source of the cDNA or gDNA that made up the material.

The assay was immunoSEQ multiplex PCR, and TCRdb's table has in-frame clones only and misses some. The table lists around 94,000 clones, less than 90% of them singletons. The receptor's source is a man aged 80 or over with acute or convalescent COVID-19. Material: peripheral blood.

The CDR3 is CAWSPLGQNSNQPQHF. The DNA of the CDR3 is TGTGCCTGGAGCCCCTTGGGACAGAATAGCAATCAGCCCCAGCATTTT. J is TRBJ1-5 and V is TRBV30; 7 bases agree with TRBD1. CDR1 is GTSNPN, CDR2 SVGIG, per germline (reference sequence). The CDR3 runs to 16 residues. Trimming removed 3 bases from V and 0 bases from J; junction bases left unmatched: 8.